The entry below gives a single TCR beta chain sequence along with its context. This record belongs to a study of blood T cells in healthy people across ages. Together with a sample-barcoded 5' primer, a J-beta primer mix was included in a second PCR lasting roughly 6 to 12 cycles. TCRdb itself ran the 5' RACE reads through MiXCR, one entry per CDR3 protein. The table shows some 760,000 distinct CDR3 sequences, with approximately 25% occurring only once. The CDR3 length is 14 residues. V was clipped by 8 bases and J by 10 bases; unmatched bases: 10. The data also belong to a second study, concerning T cells of mothers and their children.

The sequenced sample consisted of blood. This chain links TRBV12-3 or TRBV12-4 with TRBJ1-6; TRBD1 matches at 8 bases. The receptor comes from a boy younger than 18 in good health. This chain's CDR3 is CASAGQEWPSPLHF. Here the CDR3 DNA reads TGTGCCAGCGCGGGACAGGAGTGGCCCTCACCCCTCCACTTT.